Listed here are 32 T cell receptor beta chains from one sample, sequenced in a study of technical replicates of blood from a few donors. The data were produced by immunoSEQ multiplex PCR, yet TCRdb's version contains in-frame clones alone and is incomplete. The repertoire includes under 50,000 clones, over 95% of them detected once, and 0.37% sits in the top ten. The sample taken for sequencing was T cells isolated from PBMCs. These receptors were collected from a human donor in good health.

The V call is TRBV5-1, the J call TRBJ1-1; D unresolved. Deletions cut 2 bases from V and 0 bases from J, with 8 bases between. Germline loops: CDR1 SGHRS, CDR2 YFSETQ. This CDR3 has 14 residues. The chain's CDR3 is CASSFDYMNTEAFF. Written as DNA, the CDR3 is TGCGCCAGCAGCTTTGACTACATGAACACTGAAGCTTTCTTT.

The chain recombines TRBV4-1 with TRBJ2-7, with D possibly being TRBD1 (5 bases). In germline, CDR1 is MGHRA, CDR2 YSYEKL. CDR3 length: 13 amino acids. V lost 1 base and J 5 bases, leaving 9 bases between the germline ends. The CDR3 sequence is CASSQARVNEQYF. In DNA, the CDR3 is TGCGCCAGCAGCCAAGCCAGGGTGAACGAGCAGTACTTC.

This chain connects TRBV5-8 to TRBJ1-2; D is ambiguous. The germline CDR1 and CDR2 sequences are SGHTS and YDEGEE. The CDR3 runs 15 residues. Trimming removed 4 bases from V and 1 base from J, with 14 bases in between. Here the CDR3 reads CASSVPGGDNYGYTF. The CDR3 nucleotides read TGTGCCAGCAGCGTTCCAGGAGGCGATAACTATGGCTACACCTTC.

The sample holds one count of this clone. This sequence joins TRBV13 and TRBJ2-1, with 11 bases matching TRBD2. Losses at the gene ends were 5 bases for V and 9 bases for J; bases not matched to a gene: 9. The CDR3 consists of 15 residues. CDR1 and CDR2 from the germline V gene are PRHDT and FYEKMQ (reference sequence). CDR3 sequence reads: CASSPLTSGNGEQFF. CDR3 DNA: TGTGCCAGCAGCCCCCTGACTAGCGGGAACGGTGAGCAGTTCTTC.

V and J are TRBV27 and TRBJ2-2; tentative D call: TRBD2 (6 bases). Trimming left V 7 bases short and J 7 bases short, with 22 bases between. The CDR3 is made up of 16 amino acids. The germline CDR1 and CDR2 sequences are MNHEY and SMNVEV (reference sequence). This CDR3 reads CASTIAFREHDGELFF. The DNA for the CDR3 is TGTGCCAGCACCATAGCGTTTCGGGAGCATGACGGGGAGCTGTTTTTT.

The J gene is TRBJ1-5, the V gene TRBV5-8; a weak D match, TRBD1 (5 bases). The CDR3 covers 16 residues. Germline values: CDR1 SGHTS, CDR2 YDEGEE. V lost 0 bases and J lost 1, with 11 bases in between. Here the CDR3 reads CASSLVRGSSNQPQHF. The CDR3 region has the DNA TGTGCCAGCAGCTTGGTTAGGGGATCGAGCAATCAGCCCCAGCATTTT.

The chain carries TRBV27 and TRBJ1-2, with D maybe TRBD1 (5 bases). Trimming pared 2 bases from V and 4 bases from J, leaving 8 bases between. CDR1 MNHEY and CDR2 SMNVEV come from the germline V gene (reference sequence). The CDR3 sequence is 13 residues long. The CDR3 coding sequence is TGTGCCAGCAGTTTAGGGGGGACCTATGGCTACACCTTC. As protein: CASSLGGTYGYTF.

The V call is TRBV10-3, the J call TRBJ2-3; 12 nucleotides match TRBD2. Germline loops: CDR1 ENHRY, CDR2 SYGVKD. The CDR3 spans 18 residues. The ends lost 4 bases at V and 1 base at J; junction bases unmatched: 9. As DNA, the CDR3 is TGTGCCATCAGTGCAAGACTAGCGGGGGAAAGGGGCACAGATACGCAGTATTTT. Amino acids: CAISARLAGERGTDTQYF.

The V gene is TRBV19, the J gene TRBJ1-1; the D gene is possibly TRBD1 (6 bases). The V end was cut by 5 bases, the J end by 5 bases, with 9 bases between. The CDR3 consists of 12 residues. Looked up from germline, CDR1 is LNHDA and CDR2 is SQIVND (reference sequence). The CDR3 bases are TGTGCCAGTAGTCTCAGGGGAACTGAAGCTTTCTTT. It yields the protein CASSLRGTEAFF.

The chain joins TRBV9 to TRBJ2-7, with a weak D call TRBD2 (6 bases). The CDR3 is 13 residues long. V gave up 2 bases and J gave up 5 bases, with 11 bases separating them. Germline V gene data show CDR1 as SGDLS and CDR2 as YYNGEE. The CDR3 loop is CASSVAGSNEQYF. The CDR3, as DNA: TGTGCCAGCAGCGTCGCCGGGAGCAACGAGCAGTACTTC.

This chain joins TRBV27 and TRBJ2-7; a possible D gene is TRBD2 (6 bases). The germline V gene encodes CDR1 MNHEY and CDR2 SMNVEV (reference sequence). V lost 4 bases to trimming and J lost 3 bases, with 13 bases between them. This CDR3 has 14 amino acids. The DNA of the CDR3 is TGTGCCAGCAGTTGGGGGAGGTCCCACTACGAGCAGTACTTC. Amino acid sequence: CASSWGRSHYEQYF.

The chain employs TRBV7-3 and TRBJ2-2; D is possibly TRBD2 (5 bases). This CDR3 spans 13 amino acids. V lost 3 bases to trimming and J lost 7 bases, with 9 bases between them. The germline V gene has CDR1 SGHTA and CDR2 FQGTGA. The CDR3 reads CASSFGGLGELFF. CDR3 nucleotide sequence: TGTGCCAGCAGCTTTGGAGGCCTCGGGGAGCTGTTTTTT.

The V call is TRBV7-2, the J call TRBJ1-2, with 8 positions matching TRBD1. This CDR3 is 16 amino acids long. CDR1 SGHTA and CDR2 FQGNSA come from the germline V gene. V shed 8 bases and J 7 bases; nucleotides not matched to a gene: 18. DNA for the CDR3: TGTGCCAGCGGCTACTCAGGGGGCAATACTTTGGGTGGCTACACCTTC. Protein product: CASGYSGGNTLGGYTF.

The chain uses TRBV6-6 and TRBJ2-7; 10 bases are a match to TRBD1. Unmatched junction bases numbered 6, after V lost 8 bases and J lost 2 bases. The CDR3 sequence is 14 residues long. Germline CDR1 and CDR2: MNHNY and SVGAGI (reference sequence). CDR3 amino acids: CASAQGQGTYEQYF. CDR3 bases: TGTGCCAGCGCCCAGGGACAGGGGACCTACGAGCAGTACTTC.

The rearrangement uses TRBV5-4 and TRBJ1-1; the match to TRBD1 covers 8 bases. V lost 0 bases and J lost 3; bases outside the gene matches: 10. The CDR3 length is 17 residues. The V gene's germline CDR1 is SGHNT and CDR2 YYREEE (reference sequence). CDR3 residues: CASSLAGRTGRDTEAFF. The CDR3 DNA reads TGTGCCAGCAGCTTGGCAGGTCGGACAGGGAGGGACACTGAAGCTTTCTTT.

The CDR3 DNA sequence: TGTGCCACCTTCCAGGGGGCTGGAGACGAGCAGTACTTC. Its protein is CATFQGAGDEQYF. The V call is TRBV2, the J call TRBJ2-7; 8 bases fit TRBD1. CDR1 is SNHLY and CDR2 is FYNNEI in the germline V gene. The CDR3 sequence is 13 residues long. The V and J ends lost 10 bases and 5 bases, in that order; junction bases with no gene match: 10.

The chain employs TRBV6-5 and TRBJ1-2; D perhaps matches TRBD1 (5 bases). Germline CDR1 MNHEY, CDR2 SVGAGI. The CDR3 loop spans 12 amino acids. With 4 bases removed from V and 7 bases from J, the gap between germline ends came to 10 bases. The CDR3 nucleotides are TGTGCCAGCAGTTTGGACAAGATTGGCTACACCTTC. Amino acid sequence: CASSLDKIGYTF.

The chain uses TRBV10-3 and TRBJ2-7; 13 bases agree with TRBD2. The ends lost 9 bases at V and 5 bases at J; junction bases unmatched: 1. Germline V gene lookup returns CDR1 ENHRY and CDR2 SYGVKD. The CDR3 extends over 12 amino acids. CDR3 nucleotide sequence: TGTGCCATAGGACTAGCGGGAGACGAGCAGTACTTC. Translated, it gives CAIGLAGDEQYF.

The V gene is TRBV19, the J gene TRBJ1-4, with D unresolved. CDR3 size: 12 residues. Trimming took 8 bases from V and 5 from J, leaving 9 bases between them. Per germline, CDR1 LNHDA and CDR2 SQIVND (reference sequence). The CDR3 nucleotides are TGTGCCAGTGTAGACGGGAATGAAAAACTGTTTTTT. Translation: CASVDGNEKLFF.

V is TRBV27 and J is TRBJ1-5; D is uncertain. The CDR3 sequence is 15 residues long. Trimming removed 6 bases at V and 3 bases at J, with 15 bases between. Germline-derived CDR1 and CDR2 are MNHEY and SMNVEV (reference sequence). The CDR3: CASSPISGLNQPQHF. The CDR3 bases are TGTGCCAGCAGCCCGATATCCGGACTCAATCAGCCCCAGCATTTT.

The V and J genes are TRBV5-4 and TRBJ2-6; perhaps TRBD2 as D (6 bases). Trimming took 4 bases from V and 0 from J, leaving 20 bases between them. CDR1 and CDR2 (germline): SGHNT, YYREEE (reference sequence). This CDR3 has 19 amino acids. As DNA, the CDR3 is TGTGCCAGCAGCCCCCCAGGGCAAGCGGGTCTCTCTGGGGCCAACGTCCTGACTTTC. Protein product: CASSPPGQAGLSGANVLTF.

The chain combines TRBV6-1 with TRBJ2-7, with D perhaps TRBD1 (6 bases). V gave up 1 base and J gave up 1 base, with 11 bases separating them. Germline assignment: CDR1 MNHNS and CDR2 SASEGT. This CDR3 comprises 15 residues. The CDR3 loop is CASSEGPGDSYEQYF. CDR3 coding DNA: TGTGCCAGCAGTGAAGGGCCAGGGGATTCCTACGAGCAGTACTTC.

As for this clone: One end of the junction does not line up with germline, which may come from a read error. The gene calls are TRBV6-5 and TRBJ1-1; 8 nucleotides line up with TRBD1. This CDR3 region has 15 residues. Germline-derived CDR1 and CDR2 are MNHEY and SVGAGI. Here the CDR3 reads CASTYQRQGNTEAFF. As DNA, the CDR3 is TGTGCCAGCACTTACCAAAGACAGGGGAATACTGAAGCTTTCTTT.

This chain joins TRBV30 and TRBJ2-7; D is unclear. The CDR3 length is 13 residues. Looked up from germline, CDR1 is GTSNPN and CDR2 is SVGIG (reference sequence). V dropped 0 bases and J dropped 6 bases, with 12 bases sitting between them. The CDR3 nucleotides read TGTGCCTGGAGTGTGGTATGGAGTGGCGAGCAGTACTTC. Translating gives CAWSVVWSGEQYF.

The chain is built from TRBV9 and TRBJ1-2, with 7 bases lining up with TRBD1. J lost 3 bases, V lost 4 bases, and 3 bases had no gene match. CDR3 length: 13 amino acids. Germline lookup yields CDR1 SGDLS and CDR2 YYNGEE. CDR3 DNA sequence: TGTGCCAGCAGCTCCACAGGGGACTATGGCTACACCTTC. Its translation: CASSSTGDYGYTF.

In the case of this clone: The junction and the germline gene differ at one end; a read error may be behind it. The V call is TRBV6-6, the J call TRBJ1-1; weak D call: TRBD1 (6 bases). This CDR3 contains 14 residues. The germline gives CDR1 MNHNY, CDR2 SVGAGI (reference sequence). CDR3 nucleotides: TGTGCCAGCAGTTACAACCCCCGGGACACCTCTATACTCTTT. Its protein product is CASSYNPRDTSILF.

V usage is TRBV6-1 and J usage is TRBJ1-4; no firm D call. V lost 1 base, J lost 3 bases, and 12 bases lay in between. Germline lookup yields CDR1 MNHNS and CDR2 SASEGT. The CDR3 extends over 16 amino acids. The CDR3 is CASSEGYTVANEKLFF. The CDR3 bases are TGTGCCAGCAGTGAAGGATACACCGTCGCTAATGAAAAACTGTTTTTT.

This clone was recorded once. The chain's CDR3 is CASSLARLAGDNEQFF. CDR3 sequence (DNA): TGCGCCAGCAGCTTGGCCCGACTAGCGGGAGACAATGAGCAGTTCTTC. J is TRBJ2-1 and V is TRBV5-1; 12 bases fit TRBD2. This CDR3 has 16 amino acids. The germline gives CDR1 SGHRS, CDR2 YFSETQ. The ends lost 0 bases at V and 5 bases at J; junction bases unmatched: 3. The variable domain in full, with the rest retrieved from reference TRBV5-1 and TRBJ2-1, is KAGVTQTPRYLIKTRGQQVTLSCSPISGHRSVSWYQQTPGQGLQFLFEYFSETQRNKGNFPGRFSGRQFSNSRSEMNVSTLELGDSALYLCASSLARLAGDNEQFFGPGTRLTVL.

This rearrangement joins TRBV7-8 to TRBJ1-1; tentatively, D is TRBD1 (6 bases). The CDR3 has 15 residues. Deletions cut 5 bases from V and 4 bases from J, with 17 bases between. Germline CDR1 SGHVS, CDR2 FQNEAQ. CDR3 DNA sequence: TGTGCCAGCAGCCAAACAGGGTTAAGCGGCACTGAAGCTTTCTTT. Protein product: CASSQTGLSGTEAFF.

The V and J genes are TRBV30 and TRBJ2-7, with D maybe TRBD1 (5 bases). CDR3 size: 11 residues. Per the germline V gene, CDR1 is GTSNPN and CDR2 is SVGIG (reference sequence). The CDR3 loop is CASGRAYEQYF. CDR3 coding DNA: TGTGCTTCGGGCAGGGCCTACGAGCAGTACTTC.

Of note for this clone: Other DNA sequences in this sample translate to the same CDR3. The chain is built from TRBV30 and TRBJ1-2; a possible D gene is TRBD1 (6 bases). The ends were cut back, 0 bases at V and 4 bases at J, with 6 bases in the middle. This CDR3 has 12 amino acids. Germline lookup yields CDR1 GTSNPN and CDR2 SVGIG (reference sequence). CDR3 sequence reads: CAWSVGGYGYTF. CDR3 sequence (DNA): TGTGCCTGGAGTGTAGGGGGCTATGGCTACACCTTC.

The gene calls are TRBV28 and TRBJ2-7; 8 nucleotides align to TRBD1. V lost 2 bases to trimming and J lost 0 bases; unmatched junction nucleotides: 3. The CDR3 is 15 residues long. Germline assignment: CDR1 MDHEN and CDR2 SYDVKM. Written as DNA, the CDR3 is TGTGCCAGCAGTTTAAGACAGGGGAGCTCCTACGAGCAGTACTTC. This codes for CASSLRQGSSYEQYF.